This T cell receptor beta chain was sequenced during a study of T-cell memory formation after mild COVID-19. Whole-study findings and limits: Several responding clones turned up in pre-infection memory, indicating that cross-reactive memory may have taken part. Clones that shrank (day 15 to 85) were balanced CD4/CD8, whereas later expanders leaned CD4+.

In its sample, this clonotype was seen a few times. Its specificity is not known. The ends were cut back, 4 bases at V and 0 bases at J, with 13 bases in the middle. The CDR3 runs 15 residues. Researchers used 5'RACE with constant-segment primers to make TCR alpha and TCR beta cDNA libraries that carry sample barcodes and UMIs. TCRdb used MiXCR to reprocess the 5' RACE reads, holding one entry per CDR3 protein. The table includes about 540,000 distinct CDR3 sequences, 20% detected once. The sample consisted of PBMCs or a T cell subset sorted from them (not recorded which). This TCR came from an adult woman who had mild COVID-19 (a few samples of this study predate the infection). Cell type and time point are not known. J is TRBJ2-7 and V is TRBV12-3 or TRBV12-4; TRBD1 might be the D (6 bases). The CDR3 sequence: CASSSSRDNSYEQYF. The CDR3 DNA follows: TGTGCCAGCAGTTCATCCCGGGACAACTCCTACGAGCAGTACTTC.